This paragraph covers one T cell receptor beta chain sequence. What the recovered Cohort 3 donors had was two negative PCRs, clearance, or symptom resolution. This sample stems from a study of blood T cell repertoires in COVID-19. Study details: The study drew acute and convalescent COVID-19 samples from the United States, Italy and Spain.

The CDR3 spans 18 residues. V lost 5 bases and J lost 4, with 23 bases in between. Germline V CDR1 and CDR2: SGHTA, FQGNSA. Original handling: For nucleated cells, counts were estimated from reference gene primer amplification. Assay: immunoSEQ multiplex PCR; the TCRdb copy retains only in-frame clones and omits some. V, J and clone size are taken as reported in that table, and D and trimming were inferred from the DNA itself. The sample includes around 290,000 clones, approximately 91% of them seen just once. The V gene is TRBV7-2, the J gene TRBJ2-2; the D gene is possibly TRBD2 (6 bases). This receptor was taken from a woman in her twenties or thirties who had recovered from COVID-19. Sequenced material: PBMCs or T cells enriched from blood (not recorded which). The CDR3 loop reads CASSPRNDVGLSTGELFF. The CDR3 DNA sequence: TGTGCCAGCAGCCCCCGAAATGACGTGGGACTGTCCACCGGGGAGCTGTTTTTT.